Detailed here is one TCR beta chain. What it binds is unknown. The CDR3 runs to 17 residues. Per the germline V gene, CDR1 is MNHNS and CDR2 is SASEGT. Unmatched junction bases numbered 10, after V lost 6 bases and J lost 0 bases. This entry comes from a study of identical twins. Template switching created a universal primer site, and the cDNA included unique molecular identifiers. Using its own MiXCR run on the 5' RACE reads, TCRdb lists one record per CDR3 protein. The table records 450,000 to 500,000 distinct CDR3 sequences, 13% to 15% of them present only once. Overall study results and limits: For monozygotic twins, models underestimated out-of-frame TCR alpha sharing. Abundant cord blood beta clonotypes carried fewer insertions; memory repertoires showed none.

In addition, the sample was reused for a study of yellow fever vaccine responses in identical twins.

The sequenced sample was CD4+ T cells sorted from blood. V gene TRBV6-1 combines with J gene TRBJ1-4; 7 bases agree with TRBD1. The origin of this receptor is a woman under 30 in good health. The CDR3 sequence: CASSRQGWGATNEKLFF. The CDR3 nucleotides read TGTGCCAGCAGCCGACAGGGCTGGGGGGCAACTAATGAAAAACTGTTTTTT.